This TCR beta chain came from a study of cytomegalovirus exposure and HLA in healthy donors. General study points: First-cohort TCR clusters were later found to tend to co-occur in the 90 to 150 validation repertoires. Most observed TCR sequences were rare, whereas some public TCRs were detected in many donors. The listing of 150 to 200 TCR beta chains classed them as cytomegalovirus-associated.

Turning to this clone: Its antigen is undetermined.

The data were produced by immunoSEQ multiplex PCR, yet TCRdb's version contains in-frame clones alone and is incomplete. Among 150,000 to 200,000 clones listed, 70% to 90% were seen once. This CDR3 has 15 amino acids. Looked up from germline, CDR1 is MDHEN and CDR2 is SYDVKM. V was shortened by 3 bases and J by 2 bases, with 13 bases between the two germline ends. The receptor comes from a woman in her twenties or thirties in good health and CMV-seronegative. The chain couples TRBV28 to TRBJ1-2, with D maybe TRBD1 (5 bases). The sample consisted of PBMCs. This CDR3 is CASSFLTAGNYGYTF. The CDR3 DNA reads as TGTGCCAGCAGTTTCCTGACAGCGGGGAACTATGGCTACACCTTC.